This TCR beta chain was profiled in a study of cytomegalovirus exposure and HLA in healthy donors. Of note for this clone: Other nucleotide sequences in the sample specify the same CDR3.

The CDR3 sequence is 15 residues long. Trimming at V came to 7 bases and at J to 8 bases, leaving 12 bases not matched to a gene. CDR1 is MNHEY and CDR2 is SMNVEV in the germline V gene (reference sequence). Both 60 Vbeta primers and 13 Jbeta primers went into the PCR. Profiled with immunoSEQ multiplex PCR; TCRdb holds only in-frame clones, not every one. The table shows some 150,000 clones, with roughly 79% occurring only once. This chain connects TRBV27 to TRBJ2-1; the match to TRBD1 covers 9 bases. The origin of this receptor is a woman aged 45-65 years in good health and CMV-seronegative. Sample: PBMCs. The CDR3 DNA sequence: TGTGCCAGCAAAGACGCCGGGACAGGGATCCATGAGCAGTTCTTC. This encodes CASKDAGTGIHEQFF.